Here is one T cell receptor (beta chain) with its context. These data are taken from a study of cytomegalovirus exposure and HLA in healthy donors. The PCR was carried out with 60 Vbeta primers and 13 Jbeta primers. Produced via immunoSEQ multiplex PCR; TCRdb's table is partial and in-frame only. Among 90,000 to 120,000 clones listed, about four fifths were seen once. Trimming cost V 7 bases and J 2 bases; bases outside gene matches: 6. CDR1 is ENHRY, CDR2 SYGVKD, per germline. The CDR3 runs to 14 residues. The receptor comes from a man aged 25 to 40 in good health and CMV-seropositive. The gene calls are TRBV10-3 and TRBJ2-3, with 7 bases matching TRBD2. Sequencing used PBMCs. The CDR3 DNA reads as TGTGCCATCATGGCTAGCGGTCTCACAGATACGCAGTATTTT. This translates into CAIMASGLTDTQYF.